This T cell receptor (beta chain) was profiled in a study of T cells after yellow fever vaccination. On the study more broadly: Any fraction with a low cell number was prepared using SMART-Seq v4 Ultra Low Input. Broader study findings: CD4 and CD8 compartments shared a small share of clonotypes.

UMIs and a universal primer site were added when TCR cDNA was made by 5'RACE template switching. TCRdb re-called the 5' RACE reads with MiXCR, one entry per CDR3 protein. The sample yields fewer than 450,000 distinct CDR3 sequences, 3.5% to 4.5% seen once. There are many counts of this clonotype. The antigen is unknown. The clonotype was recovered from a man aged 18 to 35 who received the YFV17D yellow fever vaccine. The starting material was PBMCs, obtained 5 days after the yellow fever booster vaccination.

CDR3 coding DNA: TGCGCCAGCAGCCAGGCCGACAGGGACCCTCAGTTCTTC. Protein sequence: CASSQADRDPQFF. The V call is TRBV4-3, the J call TRBJ2-1; 7 bases line up with TRBD1. After removal of 3 bases from V and 13 bases from J, the junction contained 9 bases not matched to a gene. Germline V CDR1 and CDR2: LGHNA, YSLEER. This CDR3 has 13 amino acids.